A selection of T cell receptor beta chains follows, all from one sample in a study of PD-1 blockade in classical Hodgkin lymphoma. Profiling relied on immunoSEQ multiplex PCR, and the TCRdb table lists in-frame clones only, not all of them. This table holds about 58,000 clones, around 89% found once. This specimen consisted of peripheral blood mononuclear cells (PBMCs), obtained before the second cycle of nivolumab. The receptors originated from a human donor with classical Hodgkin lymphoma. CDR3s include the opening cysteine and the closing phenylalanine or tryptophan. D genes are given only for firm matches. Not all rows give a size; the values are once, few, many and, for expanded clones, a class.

CASSLTPRTGDEQYF	TGTGCCAGCAGCTTAACCCCCAGGACAGGGGACGAGCAGTACTTC	TRBJ2-7	TRBD1	-	TRBV7-9
CASGILGRNTGELFF	TGTGCCAGCGGAATCCTGGGCCGGAACACCGGGGAGCTGTTTTTT	TRBJ2-2	-	-	TRBV7-9
CASSWADRGYYGYTF	TGTGCCAGCAGTTGGGCGGACAGGGGCTACTATGGCTACACCTTC	TRBJ1-2	TRBD1	-	TRBV28
CASRRDNYEQYF	TGTGCCAGCAGGCGGGACAACTACGAGCAGTACTTC	TRBJ2-7	-	-	TRBV6-5
CASSLDLNYGYTF	TGTGCCAGCAGCTTAGATCTTAACTATGGCTACACCTTC	TRBJ1-2	-	few	TRBV7-8
CASSFMGVQGNGYTF	TGCGCCAGCAGCTTTATGGGGGTACAGGGAAATGGCTACACCTTC	TRBJ1-2	-	-	TRBV5-1
CASSALALAKNIQYF	TGTGCCAGCAGCGCACTAGCGTTAGCCAAAAACATTCAGTACTTC	TRBJ2-4	TRBD2	-	TRBV5-6
CASSQNQDNEQFF	TGCGCCAGCAGCCAGAATCAGGATAATGAGCAGTTCTTC	TRBJ2-1	-	-	TRBV4-1
CASSDNPGTVNYEQYF	TGTGCCAGCAGTGATAATCCCGGGACAGTGAACTACGAGCAGTACTTC	TRBJ2-7	TRBD1	-	TRBV2
CASSPGQNYGYTF	TGTGCCAGCAGCCCGGGACAGAACTATGGCTACACCTTC	TRBJ1-2	TRBD1	few	TRBV7-9
CASSVDLIEQFF	TGTGCCAGCAGCGTAGATCTTATTGAGCAGTTCTTC	TRBJ2-1	-	-	TRBV9
CASRLDTSGPTDTQYF	TGTGCAAGTCGCTTAGATACTAGCGGGCCCACAGATACGCAGTATTTT	TRBJ2-3	-	-	TRBV12-2
CASSLPRTGGAPLDGYTF	TGTGCCAGCAGCTTACCTAGGACAGGGGGCGCCCCCTTAGATGGCTACACCTTC	TRBJ1-2	TRBD1	-	TRBV7-8
CASSLDLENIQYF	TGTGCCAGCAGCTTAGACCTTGAAAACATTCAGTACTTC	TRBJ2-4	-	-	TRBV7-9
CASRLSRHSNQPQHF	TGTGCAAGTCGCTTGTCTCGTCATAGCAATCAGCCCCAGCATTTT	TRBJ1-5	-	-	TRBV12-2
CASSTSVEQFF	TGTGCCAGTAGTACTAGCGTGGAGCAGTTCTTC	TRBJ2-1	-	few	TRBV19
CASSFGTNTEAFF	TGCGCCAGCAGCTTCGGGACAAACACTGAAGCTTTCTTT	TRBJ1-1	-	-	TRBV5-1
CASSFRTAGELFF	TGTGCCAGCAGTTTCCGGACAGCCGGGGAGCTGTTTTTT	TRBJ2-2	-	-	TRBV6-5
CASSPWAMWEQYF	TGTGCCAGCAGTCCTTGGGCAATGTGGGAGCAGTACTTC	TRBJ2-7	-	-	TRBV6-1
CSVDPTVDGYTF	TGCAGCGTTGATCCGACAGTTGATGGCTACACCTTC	TRBJ1-2	-	once	TRBV29-1
CASSIKTGYREQYF	TGTGCCAGTAGTATTAAAACAGGGTATCGGGAGCAGTACTTC	TRBJ2-7	-	-	TRBV19
CASTRDRDTDTQYF	TGTGCCAGCACACGGGACAGGGACACAGATACGCAGTATTTT	TRBJ2-3	TRBD1	-	TRBV7-9
CASSIVGGIAYEQYF	TGTGCCAGTAGTATAGTAGGGGGGATTGCCTACGAGCAGTACTTC	TRBJ2-7	-	-	TRBV19
CASSPLTGANVLTF	TGTGCCAGCTCACCACTCACAGGGGCCAACGTCCTGACTTTC	TRBJ2-6	-	-	TRBV18
CASSYPGHNEQFF	TGTGCCAGCAGTTATCCGGGACACAATGAGCAGTTCTTC	TRBJ2-1	-	-	TRBV6-1
CASSQSSRVKAFF	TGCGCCAGCAGTCAATCGTCCCGAGTAAAAGCTTTCTTT	TRBJ1-1	-	-	TRBV23-1
CASSVQTGYTEAFF	TGTGCCAGCAGCGTCCAGACAGGGTACACTGAAGCTTTCTTT	TRBJ1-1	TRBD1	once	TRBV9
CASRDLMNTEAFF	TGTGCCAGCAGGGATCTCATGAACACTGAAGCTTTCTTT	TRBJ1-1	-	-	TRBV7-6
CASSQTGGKGEKLFF	TGCGCCAGCAGCCAAACAGGGGGCAAGGGCGAAAAACTGTTTTTT	TRBJ1-4	TRBD1	-	TRBV5-1
CASSVDGGARYNEQFF	TGTGCCAGCAGTGTAGACGGGGGGGCGCGCTACAATGAGCAGTTCTTC	TRBJ2-1	TRBD2	-	TRBV6-1
CASSPLPPTGTDTQYF	TGTGCCAGCTCACCACTACCTCCTACGGGCACAGATACGCAGTATTTT	TRBJ2-3	-	-	TRBV18
CASRQGPTNEKLFF	TGTGCCAGCAGACAGGGCCCAACTAATGAAAAACTGTTTTTT	TRBJ1-4	-	few	TRBV25-1
CASSPSGGSYEQYF	TGTGCCAGCAGCCCTAGTGGGGGCTCCTACGAGCAGTACTTC	TRBJ2-7	-	-	TRBV7-9
CASSFGWDQETQYF	TGCGCCAGCAGCTTCGGGTGGGACCAAGAGACCCAGTACTTC	TRBJ2-5	-	-	TRBV5-1
CASSLGGEGREQYF	TGCGCCAGCAGCTTGGGGGGAGAGGGACGCGAGCAGTACTTC	TRBJ2-7	-	-	TRBV5-1
CASSLGGEQFF	TGTGCCAGCAGCTTAGGCGGGGAGCAGTTCTTC	TRBJ2-1	-	-	TRBV7-8
CASSLYGYTGELFF	TGCGCCAGCAGCTTGTACGGGTACACCGGGGAGCTGTTTTTT	TRBJ2-2	-	-	TRBV5-1
CASSTDRTYEQYF	TGTGCCAGCAGCACGGACAGGACCTACGAGCAGTACTTC	TRBJ2-7	TRBD1	few	TRBV11-2
CASSFRGVEQYF	TGTGCCAGCAGCTTCAGAGGGGTCGAGCAGTACTTC	TRBJ2-7	-	-	TRBV7-9
CASTPSPGAQETQYF	TGCGCCAGCACCCCCTCCCCGGGAGCTCAAGAGACCCAGTACTTC	TRBJ2-5	-	-	TRBV5-1
CASSYSPRQGHGYTF	TGTGCCAGCAGTTACTCACCCCGGCAGGGCCATGGCTACACCTTC	TRBJ1-2	-	-	TRBV6-6
CASSQNPGLGYEQYF	TGCGCCAGCAGCCAAAACCCGGGACTAGGCTACGAGCAGTACTTC	TRBJ2-7	TRBD2	-	TRBV5-1
CASSSRDRGRETQYF	TGTGCCAGCAGTTCCCGGGACAGGGGTCGGGAGACCCAGTACTTC	TRBJ2-5	TRBD1	-	TRBV27
CASSNTGESYNEQFF	TGCGCCAGCAGTAACACAGGGGAGTCCTACAATGAGCAGTTCTTC	TRBJ2-1	TRBD1	-	TRBV5-1
CASSQDHLIVVGGTGELFF	TGCGCCAGCAGCCAAGATCACCTGATTGTCGTCGGCGGCACCGGGGAGCTGTTTTTT	TRBJ2-2	-	-	TRBV4-1
CTSSQTAQDPLHTGELFF	TGCACCAGCAGCCAAACGGCTCAAGACCCCCTACACACCGGGGAGCTGTTTTTT	TRBJ2-2	-	-	TRBV1
CASSPSVVNEQFF	TGTGCCAGCAGCCCCAGTGTGGTCAATGAGCAGTTCTTC	TRBJ2-1	-	-	TRBV7-3
CASSLAGGSGYGYTF	TGTGCCAGCAGTTTAGCTGGGGGCAGCGGCTATGGCTACACCTTC	TRBJ1-2	-	-	TRBV28
CASSIHRDYGYTF	TGTGCCAGTAGTATCCACAGGGACTATGGCTACACCTTC	TRBJ1-2	-	-	TRBV19
CASSIVYEQYF	TGTGCCAGCAGCATAGTCTACGAGCAGTACTTC	TRBJ2-7	-	-	TRBV5-5
CASSPAGAVEGNTIYF	TGTGCCAGCTCACCAGCAGGGGCTGTAGAGGGAAACACCATATATTTT	TRBJ1-3	-	few	TRBV18
CASSRLAGVTSTDTQYF	TGTGCCAGCAGTCGGTTAGCGGGGGTAACTAGCACAGATACGCAGTATTTT	TRBJ2-3	TRBD2	-	TRBV19
CASRIQGGGNEQFF	TGTGCCAGCAGGATCCAGGGAGGAGGCAATGAGCAGTTCTTC	TRBJ2-1	-	once	TRBV6-5